The sequence of this T cell receptor (beta chain) was determined in a study of T cells in Graves' hyperthyroidism and ophthalmopathy. Study-wide points: Blood also held most thyroid clonotypes expanded beyond 0.001. Ophthalmopathy was model-predicted a median roughly 6.2 months pre-onset.

This clonotype was counted many times. The antigen remains unidentified. RNA transcripts gave rise to amplified TCR beta CDR3 regions. A set of HTBI primers served as the primers for a first-round RT-PCR of the TCR CDR3. TCRdb recomputed calls from the multiplex PCR reads with MiXCR, one row per CDR3 protein. The repertoire has some 600,000 distinct CDR3 sequences, approximately 13% of them found once; the top ten carry more than 5%. The CDR3 contains 12 residues. Germline V gives CDR1 MNHNS, CDR2 SASEGT. Deletions cut 5 bases from V and 4 bases from J, with 7 bases between. Sequenced input: blood. J is TRBJ2-3 and V is TRBV6-1; tentative D call: TRBD1 (6 bases). The TCR originated in a woman in her twenties or thirties with Graves' hyperthyroidism that later progressed to Graves' ophthalmopathy. The CDR3 loop reads CASSTGSDTQYF. The CDR3 DNA follows: TGTGCCAGCAGTACAGGGTCAGATACGCAGTATTTT.